This record looks at one TCR beta chain sequence and its context. Its antigen is still unknown. The data were obtained in a study of T-cell memory formation after mild COVID-19. General study points: Nothing confirmed that second-wave clones peaking on day 37 were specific for SARS-CoV-2.

From 5'RACE with constant-segment primers came TCR alpha and TCR beta cDNA libraries that carried sample barcodes and UMIs. TCRdb re-analysed the 5' RACE reads in MiXCR, keeping a single row per CDR3 protein. Among 190,000 or so distinct CDR3 sequences listed, roughly 23% were seen once. The CDR3 contains 15 residues. The V gene's germline CDR1 is MGHRA and CDR2 YSYEKL. Trimming cost V 2 bases and J 6 bases; bases outside gene matches: 9. This clonotype originated in an adult woman who had mild COVID-19 (a few samples of this study predate the infection). Cell type and time point are not known. This chain uses TRBV4-1 with TRBJ1-1; 7 bases map to TRBD1. The sample taken for sequencing was PBMCs or a T cell subset sorted from them (not recorded which). In DNA form, the CDR3 reads TGCGCCAGCAGCCAACAAACAGGGGACTACGCTGAAGCTTTCTTT. This encodes CASSQQTGDYAEAFF.